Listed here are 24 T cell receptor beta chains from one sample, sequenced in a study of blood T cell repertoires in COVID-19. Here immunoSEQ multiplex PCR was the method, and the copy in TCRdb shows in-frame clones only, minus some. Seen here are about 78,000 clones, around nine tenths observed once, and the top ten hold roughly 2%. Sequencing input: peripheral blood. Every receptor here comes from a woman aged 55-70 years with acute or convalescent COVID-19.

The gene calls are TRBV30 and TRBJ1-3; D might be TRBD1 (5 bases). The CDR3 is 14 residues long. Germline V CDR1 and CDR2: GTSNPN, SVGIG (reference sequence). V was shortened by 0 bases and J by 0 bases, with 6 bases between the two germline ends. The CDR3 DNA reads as TGTGCCTGGAGTGTGGGACTCTCTGGAAACACCATATATTTT. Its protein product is CAWSVGLSGNTIYF.

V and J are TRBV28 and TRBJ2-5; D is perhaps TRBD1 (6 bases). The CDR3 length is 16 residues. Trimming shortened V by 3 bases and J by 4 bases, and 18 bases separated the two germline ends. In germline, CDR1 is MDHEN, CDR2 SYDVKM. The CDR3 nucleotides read TGTGCCAGCAGTTTCCCACGACAGGAGCCATCAGAGACCCAGTACTTC. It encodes CASSFPRQEPSETQYF. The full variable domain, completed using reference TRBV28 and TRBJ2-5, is DVKVTQSSRYLVKRTGEKVFLECVQDMDHENMFWYRQDPGLGLRLIYFSYDVKMKEKGDIPEGYSVSREKKERFSLILESASTNQTSMYLCASSFPRQEPSETQYFGPGTRLLVL.

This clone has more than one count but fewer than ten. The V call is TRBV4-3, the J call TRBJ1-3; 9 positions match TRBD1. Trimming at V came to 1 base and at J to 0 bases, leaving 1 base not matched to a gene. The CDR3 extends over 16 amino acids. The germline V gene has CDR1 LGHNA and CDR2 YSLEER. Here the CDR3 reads CASSQGTGASGNTIYF. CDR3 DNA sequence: TGCGCCAGCAGCCAAGGGACAGGGGCCTCTGGAAACACCATATATTTT.

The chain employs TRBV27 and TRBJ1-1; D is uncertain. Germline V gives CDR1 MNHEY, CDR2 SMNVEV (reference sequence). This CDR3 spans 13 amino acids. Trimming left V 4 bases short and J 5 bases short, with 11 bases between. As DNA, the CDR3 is TGTGCCAGCAGTTCGGGGTTTCGAACTGAAGCTTTCTTT. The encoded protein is CASSSGFRTEAFF.

The CDR3 DNA reads as TGTGCCAGCACAAAGCGACATCGCGGGGCCTACGAGCAGTACTTC. This sequence encodes CASTKRHRGAYEQYF. The rearrangement uses TRBV19 and TRBJ2-7, with D possibly TRBD2 on 6 matching bases. CDR1 and CDR2 (germline): LNHDA, SQIVND (reference sequence). V lost 9 bases to trimming and J lost 2 bases, with 20 bases between them. The CDR3 runs to 15 residues.

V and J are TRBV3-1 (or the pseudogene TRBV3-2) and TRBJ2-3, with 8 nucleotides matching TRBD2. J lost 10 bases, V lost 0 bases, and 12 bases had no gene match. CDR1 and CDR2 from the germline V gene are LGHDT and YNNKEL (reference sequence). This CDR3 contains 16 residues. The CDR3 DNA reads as TGTGCCAGCAGCCAAGATGGCGGCGGGGGGAACCCTCCGCAGTATTTT. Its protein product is CASSQDGGGGNPPQYF.

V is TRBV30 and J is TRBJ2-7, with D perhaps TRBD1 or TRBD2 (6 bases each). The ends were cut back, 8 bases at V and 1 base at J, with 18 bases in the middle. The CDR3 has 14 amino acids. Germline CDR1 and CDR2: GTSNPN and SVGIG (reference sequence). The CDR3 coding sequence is TGTGCCGGGGGGCGGGGCGGTCAGTCCTACGAGCAGTACTTC. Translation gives CAGGRGGQSYEQYF.

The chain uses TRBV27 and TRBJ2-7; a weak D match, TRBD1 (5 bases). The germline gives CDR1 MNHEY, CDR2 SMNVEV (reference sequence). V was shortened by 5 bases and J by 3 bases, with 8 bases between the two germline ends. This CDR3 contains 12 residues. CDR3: CASSVQGYEQYF. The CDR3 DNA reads TGTGCCAGCAGTGTGCAGGGCTACGAGCAGTACTTC.

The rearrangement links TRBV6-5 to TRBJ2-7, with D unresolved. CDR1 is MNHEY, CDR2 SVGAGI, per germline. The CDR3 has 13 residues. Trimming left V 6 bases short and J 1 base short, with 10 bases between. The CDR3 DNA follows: TGTGCCAGCAGCCCCTCCTCGTCCTACGAGCAGTACTTC. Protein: CASSPSSSYEQYF.

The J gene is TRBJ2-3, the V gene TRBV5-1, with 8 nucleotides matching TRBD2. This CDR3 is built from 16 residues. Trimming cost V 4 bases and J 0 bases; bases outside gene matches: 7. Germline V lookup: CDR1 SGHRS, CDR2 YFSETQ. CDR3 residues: CASSGTSGSSTDTQYF. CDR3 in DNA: TGCGCCAGCAGCGGCACTAGCGGATCTAGCACAGATACGCAGTATTTT.

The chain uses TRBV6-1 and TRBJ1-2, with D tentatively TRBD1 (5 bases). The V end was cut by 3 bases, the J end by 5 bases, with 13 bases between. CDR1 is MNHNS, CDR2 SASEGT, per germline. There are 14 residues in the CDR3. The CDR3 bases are TGTGCCAGCAGTGAGCCAGGGTTGGGTTATGGCTACACCTTC. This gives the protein CASSEPGLGYGYTF.

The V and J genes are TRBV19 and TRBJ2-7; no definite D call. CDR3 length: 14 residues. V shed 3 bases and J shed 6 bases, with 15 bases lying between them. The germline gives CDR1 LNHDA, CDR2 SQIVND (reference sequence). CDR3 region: CASSITSPNSEQYF. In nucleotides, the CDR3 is TGTGCCAGTAGTATCACGAGTCCTAATAGCGAGCAGTACTTC.

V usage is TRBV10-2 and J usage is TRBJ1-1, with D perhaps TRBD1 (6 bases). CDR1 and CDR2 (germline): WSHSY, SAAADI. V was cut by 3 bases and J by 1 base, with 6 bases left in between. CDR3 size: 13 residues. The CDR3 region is CASSEQGNTEAFF. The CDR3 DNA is TGCGCCAGCAGTGAACAGGGGAACACTGAAGCTTTCTTT.

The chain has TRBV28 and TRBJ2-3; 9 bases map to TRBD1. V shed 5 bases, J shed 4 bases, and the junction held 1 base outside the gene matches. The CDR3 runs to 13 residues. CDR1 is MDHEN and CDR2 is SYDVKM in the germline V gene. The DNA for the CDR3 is TGTGCCAGCAGTCGACAGGGGGCAGATACGCAGTATTTT. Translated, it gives CASSRQGADTQYF.

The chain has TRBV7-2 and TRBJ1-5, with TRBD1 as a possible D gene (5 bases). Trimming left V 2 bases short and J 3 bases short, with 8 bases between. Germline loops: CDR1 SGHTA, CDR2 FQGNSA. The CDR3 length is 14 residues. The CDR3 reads CASSLLGDNQPQHF. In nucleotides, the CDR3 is TGTGCCAGCAGCTTATTAGGGGACAATCAGCCCCAGCATTTT.

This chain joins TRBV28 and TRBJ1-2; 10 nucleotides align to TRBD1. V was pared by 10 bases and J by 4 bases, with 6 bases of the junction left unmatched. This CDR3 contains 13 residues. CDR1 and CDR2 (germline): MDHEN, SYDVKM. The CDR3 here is CATPGQGIYGYTF. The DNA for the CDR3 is TGTGCCACGCCGGGACAGGGGATCTATGGCTACACCTTC.

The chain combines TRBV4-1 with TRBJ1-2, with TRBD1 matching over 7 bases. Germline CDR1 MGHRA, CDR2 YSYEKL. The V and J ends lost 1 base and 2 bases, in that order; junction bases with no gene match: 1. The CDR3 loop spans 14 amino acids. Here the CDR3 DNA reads TGCGCCAGCAGCCAAGCGGACAGGAACTATGGCTACACCTTC. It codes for CASSQADRNYGYTF.

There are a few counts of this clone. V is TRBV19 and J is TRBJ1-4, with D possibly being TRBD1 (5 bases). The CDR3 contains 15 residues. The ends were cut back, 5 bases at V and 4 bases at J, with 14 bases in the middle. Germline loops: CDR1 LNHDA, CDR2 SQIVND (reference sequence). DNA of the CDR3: TGTGCCAGTAGTCCCTCGACAGTTCATAATGAAAAACTGTTTTTT. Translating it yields CASSPSTVHNEKLFF. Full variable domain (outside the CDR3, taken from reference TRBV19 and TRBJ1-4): DGGITQSPKYLFRKEGQNVTLSCEQNLNHDAMYWYRQDPGQGLRLIYYSQIVNDFQKGDIAEGYSVSREKKESFPLTVTSAQKNPTAFYLCASSPSTVHNEKLFFGSGTQLSVL.

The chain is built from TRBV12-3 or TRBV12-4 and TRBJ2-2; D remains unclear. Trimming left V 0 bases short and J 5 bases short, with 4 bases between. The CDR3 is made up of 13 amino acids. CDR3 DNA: TGTGCCAGCAGTTTAGCGCAGACCGGGGAGCTGTTTTTT. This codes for CASSLAQTGELFF.

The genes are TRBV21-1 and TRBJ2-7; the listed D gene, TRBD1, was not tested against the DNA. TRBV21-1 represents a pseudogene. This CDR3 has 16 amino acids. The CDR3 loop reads CARDATAGQGEYEQYF. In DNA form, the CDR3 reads TGTGCCCGCGATGCCACGGCGGGACAGGGGGAATACGAGCAGTACTTC.

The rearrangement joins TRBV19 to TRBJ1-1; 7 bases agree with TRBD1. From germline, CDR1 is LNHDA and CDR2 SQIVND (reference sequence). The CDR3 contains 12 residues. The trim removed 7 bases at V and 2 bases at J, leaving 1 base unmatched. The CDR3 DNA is TGTGCCAGTACAGGGGGAAACACTGAAGCTTTCTTT. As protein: CASTGGNTEAFF. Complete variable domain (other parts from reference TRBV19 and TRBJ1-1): DGGITQSPKYLFRKEGQNVTLSCEQNLNHDAMYWYRQDPGQGLRLIYYSQIVNDFQKGDIAEGYSVSREKKESFPLTVTSAQKNPTAFYLCASTGGNTEAFFGQGTRLTVV.

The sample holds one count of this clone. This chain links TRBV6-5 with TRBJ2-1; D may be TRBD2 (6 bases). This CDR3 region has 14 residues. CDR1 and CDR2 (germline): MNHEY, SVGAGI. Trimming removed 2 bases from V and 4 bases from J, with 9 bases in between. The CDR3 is CASSYAEGYNEQFF. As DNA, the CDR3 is TGTGCCAGCAGTTACGCGGAGGGTTACAATGAGCAGTTCTTC.

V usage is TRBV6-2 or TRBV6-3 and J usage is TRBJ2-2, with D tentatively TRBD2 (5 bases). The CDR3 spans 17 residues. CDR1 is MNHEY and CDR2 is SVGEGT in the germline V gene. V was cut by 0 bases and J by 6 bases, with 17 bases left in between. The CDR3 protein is CASSYSTGIGPAGELFF. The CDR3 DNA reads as TGTGCCAGCAGTTACTCGACGGGGATCGGACCCGCCGGGGAGCTGTTTTTT.

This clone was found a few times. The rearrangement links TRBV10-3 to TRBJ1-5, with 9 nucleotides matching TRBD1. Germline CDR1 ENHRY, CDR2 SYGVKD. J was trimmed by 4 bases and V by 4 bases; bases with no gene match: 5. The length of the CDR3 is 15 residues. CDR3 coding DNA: TGTGCCATCAGTGCTTCGGACAGGGGAAATCAGCCCCAGCATTTT. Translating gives CAISASDRGNQPQHF.